This T cell receptor (beta chain) emerged from a study of T-cell reconstitution after alpha-beta-depleted transplantation in children. Regarding the study as a whole: Alpha-beta T cells about two months after transplant reportedly derived from several hundred expanded graft clones. Counts and diversity of T cells one year after transplant came mostly from newly produced T cells.

The CDR3 is 14 residues long. The germline CDR1 and CDR2 sequences are LNHNV and YYDKDF (reference sequence). Trimming cost V 3 bases and J 3 bases; bases outside gene matches: 3. In this sample, this clonotype turned up a few times. Its antigen is still unknown. Construction of the TCRbeta library involved unique molecular identifiers. Using its own MiXCR run on the PCR reads, TCRdb lists one record per CDR3 protein. The sample contains about 980,000 distinct CDR3 sequences, about 29% of which appear only once. This material consisted of PBMCs, mostly from graft donor cells, taken 360 days after TCRalphabeta/CD19-depleted stem cell transplant. The receptor comes from a boy under three years old who had a stem cell transplant for SCID, so the T cells may come from the graft donor. This chain joins TRBV15 and TRBJ2-7, with 9 bases matching TRBD1. The CDR3 protein is CATSRDRGYYEQYF. CDR3 bases: TGTGCCACCAGCAGGGACAGGGGATACTACGAGCAGTACTTC.